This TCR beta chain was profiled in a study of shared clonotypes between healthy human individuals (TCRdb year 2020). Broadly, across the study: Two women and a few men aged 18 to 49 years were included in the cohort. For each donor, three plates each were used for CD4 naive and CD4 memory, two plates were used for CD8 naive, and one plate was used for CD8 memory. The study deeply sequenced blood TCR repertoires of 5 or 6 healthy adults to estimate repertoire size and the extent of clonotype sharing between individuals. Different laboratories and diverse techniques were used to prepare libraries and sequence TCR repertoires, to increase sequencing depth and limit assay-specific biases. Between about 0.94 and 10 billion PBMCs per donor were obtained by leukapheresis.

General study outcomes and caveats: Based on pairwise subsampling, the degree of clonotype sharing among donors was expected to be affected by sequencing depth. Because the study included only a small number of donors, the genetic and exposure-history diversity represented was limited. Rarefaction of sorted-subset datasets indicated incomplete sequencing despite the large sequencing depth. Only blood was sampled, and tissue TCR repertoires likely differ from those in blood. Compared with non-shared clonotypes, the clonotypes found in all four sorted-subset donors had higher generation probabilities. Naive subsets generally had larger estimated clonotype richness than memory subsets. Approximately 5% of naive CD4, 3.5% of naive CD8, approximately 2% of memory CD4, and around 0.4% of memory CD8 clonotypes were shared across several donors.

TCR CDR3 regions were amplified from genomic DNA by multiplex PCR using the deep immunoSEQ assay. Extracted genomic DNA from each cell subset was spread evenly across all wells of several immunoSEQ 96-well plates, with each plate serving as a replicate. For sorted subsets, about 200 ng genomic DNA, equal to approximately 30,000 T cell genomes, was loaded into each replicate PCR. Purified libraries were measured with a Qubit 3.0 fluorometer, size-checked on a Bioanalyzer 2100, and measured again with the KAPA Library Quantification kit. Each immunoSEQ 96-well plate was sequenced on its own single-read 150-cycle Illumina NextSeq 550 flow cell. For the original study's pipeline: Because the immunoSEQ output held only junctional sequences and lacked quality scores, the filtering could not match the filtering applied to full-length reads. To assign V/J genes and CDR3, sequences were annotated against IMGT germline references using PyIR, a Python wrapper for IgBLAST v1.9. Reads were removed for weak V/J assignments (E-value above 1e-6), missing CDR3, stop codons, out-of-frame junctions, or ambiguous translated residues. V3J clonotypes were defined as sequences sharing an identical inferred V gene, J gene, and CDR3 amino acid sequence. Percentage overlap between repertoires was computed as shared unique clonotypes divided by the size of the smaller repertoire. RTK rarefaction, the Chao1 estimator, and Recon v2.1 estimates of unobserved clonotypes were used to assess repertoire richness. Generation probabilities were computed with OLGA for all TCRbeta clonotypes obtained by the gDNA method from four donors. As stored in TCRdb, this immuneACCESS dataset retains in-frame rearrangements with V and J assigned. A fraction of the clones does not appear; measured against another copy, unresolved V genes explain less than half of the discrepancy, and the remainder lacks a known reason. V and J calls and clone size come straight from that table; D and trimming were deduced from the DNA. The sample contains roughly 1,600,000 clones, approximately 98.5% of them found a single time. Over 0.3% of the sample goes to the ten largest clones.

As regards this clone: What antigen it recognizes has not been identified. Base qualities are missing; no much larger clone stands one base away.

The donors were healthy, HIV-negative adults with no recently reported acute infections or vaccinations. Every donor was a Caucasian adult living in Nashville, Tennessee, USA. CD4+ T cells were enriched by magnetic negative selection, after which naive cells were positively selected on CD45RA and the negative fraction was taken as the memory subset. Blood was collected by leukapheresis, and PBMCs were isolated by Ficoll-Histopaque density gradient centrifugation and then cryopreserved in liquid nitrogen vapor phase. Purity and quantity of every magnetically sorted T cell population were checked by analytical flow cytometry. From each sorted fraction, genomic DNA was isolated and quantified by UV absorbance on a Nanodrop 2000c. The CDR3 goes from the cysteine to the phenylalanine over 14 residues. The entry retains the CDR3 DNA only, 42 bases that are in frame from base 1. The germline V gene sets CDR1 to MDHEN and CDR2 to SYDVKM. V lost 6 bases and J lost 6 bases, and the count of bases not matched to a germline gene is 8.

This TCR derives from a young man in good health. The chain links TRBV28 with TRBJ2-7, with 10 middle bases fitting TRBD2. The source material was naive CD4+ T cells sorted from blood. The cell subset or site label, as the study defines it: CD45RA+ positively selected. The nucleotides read TGTGCCAGCAGCCTAGCGGGAGTTCTCCCCGAGCAGTACTTC. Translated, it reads CASSLAGVLPEQYF.